This record concerns one T cell receptor beta chain sequence. Assay used: immunoSEQ multiplex PCR; TCRdb lists only in-frame clones, some missing. This sample has under 100,000 clones; over 75% occur once, and the top ten carry around 17%. These data belong to a study of T cell responses to AZD1222 COVID-19 vaccine. The CDR3 runs 15 residues. Between the trimmed V and J ends, which lost 5 bases and 0 bases, there was a span of 10 bases. CDR1 is MNHNY, CDR2 SVGAGI, per germline (reference sequence). This sequence was found in an adult in good health. The sequencing used peripheral blood, collected on day 0 of AZD1222 vaccination. The chain joins TRBV6-6 to TRBJ1-4, with D possibly being TRBD1 (6 bases). The CDR3 DNA follows: TGTGCCAGCAGTAAACAGGGAACAACTAATGAAAAACTGTTTTTT. It yields the protein CASSKQGTTNEKLFF.